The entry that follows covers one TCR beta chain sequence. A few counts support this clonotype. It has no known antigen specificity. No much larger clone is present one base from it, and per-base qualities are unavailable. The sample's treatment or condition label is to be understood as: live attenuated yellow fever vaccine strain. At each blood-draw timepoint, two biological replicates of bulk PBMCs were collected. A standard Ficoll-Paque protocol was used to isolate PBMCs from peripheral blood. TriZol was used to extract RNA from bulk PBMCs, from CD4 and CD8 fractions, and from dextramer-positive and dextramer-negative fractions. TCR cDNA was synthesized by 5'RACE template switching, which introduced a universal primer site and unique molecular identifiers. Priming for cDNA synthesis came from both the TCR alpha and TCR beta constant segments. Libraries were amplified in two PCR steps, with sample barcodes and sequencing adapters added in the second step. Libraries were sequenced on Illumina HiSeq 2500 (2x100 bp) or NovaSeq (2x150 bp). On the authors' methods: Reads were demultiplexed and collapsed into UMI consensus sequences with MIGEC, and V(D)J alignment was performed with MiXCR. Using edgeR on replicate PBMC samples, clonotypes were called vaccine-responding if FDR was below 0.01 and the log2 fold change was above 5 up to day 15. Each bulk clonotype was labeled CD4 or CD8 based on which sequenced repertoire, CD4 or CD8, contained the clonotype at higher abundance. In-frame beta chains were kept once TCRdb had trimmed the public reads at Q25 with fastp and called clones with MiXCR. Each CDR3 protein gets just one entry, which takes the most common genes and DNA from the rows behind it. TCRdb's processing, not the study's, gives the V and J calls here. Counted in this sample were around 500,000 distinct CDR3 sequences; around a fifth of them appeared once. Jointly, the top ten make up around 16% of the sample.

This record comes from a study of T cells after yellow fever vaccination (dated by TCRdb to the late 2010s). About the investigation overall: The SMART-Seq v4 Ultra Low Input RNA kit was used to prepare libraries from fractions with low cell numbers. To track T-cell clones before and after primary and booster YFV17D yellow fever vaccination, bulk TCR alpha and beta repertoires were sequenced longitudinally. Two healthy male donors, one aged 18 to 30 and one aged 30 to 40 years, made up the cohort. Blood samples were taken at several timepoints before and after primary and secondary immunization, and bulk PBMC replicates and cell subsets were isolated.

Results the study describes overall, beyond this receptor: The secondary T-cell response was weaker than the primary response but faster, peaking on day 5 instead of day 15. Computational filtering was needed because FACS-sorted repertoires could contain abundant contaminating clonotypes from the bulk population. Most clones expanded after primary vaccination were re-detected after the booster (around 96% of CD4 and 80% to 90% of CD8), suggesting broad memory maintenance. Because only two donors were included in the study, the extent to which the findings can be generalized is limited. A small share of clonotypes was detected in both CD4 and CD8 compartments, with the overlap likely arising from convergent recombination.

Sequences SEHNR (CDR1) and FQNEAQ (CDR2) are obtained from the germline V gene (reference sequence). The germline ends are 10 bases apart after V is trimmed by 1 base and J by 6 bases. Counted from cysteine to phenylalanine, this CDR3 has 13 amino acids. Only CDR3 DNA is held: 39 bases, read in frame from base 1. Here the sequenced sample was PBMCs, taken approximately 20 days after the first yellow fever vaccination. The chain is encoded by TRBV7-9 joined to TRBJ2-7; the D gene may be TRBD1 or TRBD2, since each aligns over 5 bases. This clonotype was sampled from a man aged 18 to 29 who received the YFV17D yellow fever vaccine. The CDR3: CASSLGGVREQYF. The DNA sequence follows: TGTGCCAGCAGCTTAGGAGGGGTCCGCGAGCAGTACTTC.